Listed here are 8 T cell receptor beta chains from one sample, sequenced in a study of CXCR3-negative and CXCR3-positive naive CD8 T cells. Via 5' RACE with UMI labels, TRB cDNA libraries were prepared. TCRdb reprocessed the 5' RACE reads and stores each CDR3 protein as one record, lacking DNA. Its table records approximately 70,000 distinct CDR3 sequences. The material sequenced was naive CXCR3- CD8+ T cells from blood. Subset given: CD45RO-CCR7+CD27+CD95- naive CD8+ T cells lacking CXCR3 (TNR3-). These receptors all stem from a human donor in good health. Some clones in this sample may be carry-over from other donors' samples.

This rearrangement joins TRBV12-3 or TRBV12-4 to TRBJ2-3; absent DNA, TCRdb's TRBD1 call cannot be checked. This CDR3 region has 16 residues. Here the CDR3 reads CASSPPTGRVTDTQYF.

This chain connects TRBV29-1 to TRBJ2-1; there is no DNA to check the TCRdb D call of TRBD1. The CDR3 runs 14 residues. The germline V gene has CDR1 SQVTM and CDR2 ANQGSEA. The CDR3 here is CSVDGRWAYNEQFF.

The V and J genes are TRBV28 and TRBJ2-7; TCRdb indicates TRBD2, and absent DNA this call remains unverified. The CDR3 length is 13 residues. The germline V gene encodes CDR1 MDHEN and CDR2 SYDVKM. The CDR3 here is CAIPGTLAGEQYF.

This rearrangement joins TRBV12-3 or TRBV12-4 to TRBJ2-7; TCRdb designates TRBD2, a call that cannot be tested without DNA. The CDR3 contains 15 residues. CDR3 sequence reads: CASTLGLAGAYEQYF.

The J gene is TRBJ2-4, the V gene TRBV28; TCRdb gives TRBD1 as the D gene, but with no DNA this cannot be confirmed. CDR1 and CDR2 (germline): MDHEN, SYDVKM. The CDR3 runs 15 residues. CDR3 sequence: CASSTGWEAKNIQYF.

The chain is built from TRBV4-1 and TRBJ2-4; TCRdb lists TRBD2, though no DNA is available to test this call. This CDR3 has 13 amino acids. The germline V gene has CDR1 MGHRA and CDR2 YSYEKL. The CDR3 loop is CASNAEGSDIQYF.

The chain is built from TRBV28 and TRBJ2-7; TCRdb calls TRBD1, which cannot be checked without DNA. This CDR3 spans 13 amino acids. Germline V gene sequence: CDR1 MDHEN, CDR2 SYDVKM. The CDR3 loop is CASSRPTAYEQYF.

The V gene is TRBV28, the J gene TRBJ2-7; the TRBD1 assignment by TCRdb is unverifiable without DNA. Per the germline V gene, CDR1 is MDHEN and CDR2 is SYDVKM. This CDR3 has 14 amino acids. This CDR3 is CASRPTGSSYEQYF. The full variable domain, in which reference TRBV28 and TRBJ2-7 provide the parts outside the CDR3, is DVKVTQSSRYLVKRTGEKVFLECVQDMDHENMFWYRQDPGLGLRLIYFSYDVKMKEKGDIPEGYSVSREKKERFSLILESASTNQTSMYLCASRPTGSSYEQYFGPGTRLTVT.